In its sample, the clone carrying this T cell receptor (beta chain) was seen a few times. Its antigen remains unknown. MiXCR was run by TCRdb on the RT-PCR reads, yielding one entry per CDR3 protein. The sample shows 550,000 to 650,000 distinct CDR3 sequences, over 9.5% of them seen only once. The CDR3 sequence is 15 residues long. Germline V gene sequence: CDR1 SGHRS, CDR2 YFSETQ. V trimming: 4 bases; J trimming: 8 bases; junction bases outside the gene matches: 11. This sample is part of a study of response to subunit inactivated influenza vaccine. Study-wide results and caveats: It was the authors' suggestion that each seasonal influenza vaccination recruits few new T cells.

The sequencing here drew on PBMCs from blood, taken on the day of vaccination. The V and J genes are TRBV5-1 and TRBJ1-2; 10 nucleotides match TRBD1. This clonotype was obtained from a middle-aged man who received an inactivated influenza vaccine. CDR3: CASSPTPGTGDGYTF. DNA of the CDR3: TGCGCCAGCAGCCCTACCCCCGGGACAGGGGACGGCTACACCTTC.